These T cell receptor beta chains were read from a single sample in a study of blood T cell repertoires in COVID-19. Measured with immunoSEQ multiplex PCR; TCRdb has only the in-frame clones, and not every one. The sample lists some 150,000 clones, around 85% occurring once. The sample taken for sequencing was peripheral blood. The source is a woman in her 70s with acute or convalescent COVID-19. Both conserved end residues are part of each CDR3. A D gene is named only where the DNA matches it firmly. Expanded clones are given a class, and other clones once, few, many or no size at all.

J gene: TRBJ1-1; clone size: -; V gene: TRBV7-8; D gene: TRBD1; CDR3 length: 17; CDR3 protein: CASSSFPTGKGNTEAFF; CDR3 DNA: TGTGCCAGCAGCTCCTTCCCGACAGGGAAGGGGAACACTGAAGCTTTCTTT
J gene: TRBJ2-2; clone size: once; V gene: TRBV10-2; D gene: TRBD2; CDR3 length: 18; CDR3 protein: CASTQGLAGFANTGELFF; CDR3 DNA: TGCGCCAGCACTCAAGGACTAGCGGGGTTCGCGAACACCGGGGAGCTGTTTTTT
J gene: TRBJ1-4; clone size: -; V gene: TRBV18; D gene: -; CDR3 length: 16; CDR3 protein: CASSPGMTGVDEKLFF; CDR3 DNA: TGTGCCAGCTCACCAGGCATGACGGGGGTTGATGAAAAACTGTTTTTT
J gene: TRBJ1-3; clone size: -; V gene: TRBV5-1; D gene: -; CDR3 length: 15; CDR3 protein: CASSLDMSSGNTIYF; CDR3 DNA: TGCGCCAGCAGCTTGGATATGAGCTCTGGAAACACCATATATTTT
J gene: TRBJ2-2; clone size: -; V gene: TRBV7-2; D gene: -; CDR3 length: 16; CDR3 protein: CASSLVITRNTGELFF; CDR3 DNA: TGTGCCAGCAGCTTAGTTATAACTCGTAACACCGGGGAGCTGTTTTTT
J gene: TRBJ1-2; clone size: -; V gene: TRBV6-6; D gene: TRBD1; CDR3 length: 14; CDR3 protein: CASSYSGQSYGYTF; CDR3 DNA: TGTGCCAGCAGTTACTCGGGACAGTCCTATGGCTACACCTTC
J gene: TRBJ1-1; clone size: -; V gene: TRBV11-2; D gene: -; CDR3 length: 15; CDR3 protein: CASSLDSGGNTEAFF; CDR3 DNA: TGTGCCAGCAGCTTAGATTCCGGGGGGAACACTGAAGCTTTCTTT
J gene: TRBJ1-3; clone size: -; V gene: TRBV6-2/TRBV6-3; D gene: -; CDR3 length: 15; CDR3 protein: CASSNTASSGNTIYF; CDR3 DNA: TGTGCCAGCAGCAATACAGCAAGCTCTGGAAACACCATATATTTT
J gene: TRBJ2-3; clone size: few; V gene: TRBV6-5; D gene: -; CDR3 length: 14; CDR3 protein: CASKDSWGTDTQYF; CDR3 DNA: TGTGCCAGCAAGGACAGCTGGGGCACAGATACGCAGTATTTT
J gene: TRBJ1-3; clone size: -; V gene: TRBV19; D gene: -; CDR3 length: 14; CDR3 protein: CASSKRTSGNTIYF; CDR3 DNA: TGTGCCAGTAGTAAGAGGACATCTGGAAACACCATATATTTT
J gene: TRBJ1-5; clone size: -; V gene: TRBV6-5; D gene: -; CDR3 length: 14; CDR3 protein: CASKNGDSNQPQHF; CDR3 DNA: TGTGCCAGCAAAAACGGAGATAGCAATCAGCCCCAGCATTTT
J gene: TRBJ2-5; clone size: -; V gene: TRBV2; D gene: -; CDR3 length: 15; CDR3 protein: CASGAGRWGLETQYF; CDR3 DNA: TGTGCCAGCGGGGCAGGGCGATGGGGCCTCGAGACCCAGTACTTC
J gene: TRBJ2-7; clone size: once; V gene: TRBV6-2/TRBV6-3; D gene: -; CDR3 length: 11; CDR3 protein: CASSHSYEQYF; CDR3 DNA: TGTGCCAGCAGTCACTCCTACGAGCAGTACTTC
J gene: TRBJ1-5; clone size: -; V gene: TRBV5-5; D gene: -; CDR3 length: 14; CDR3 protein: CASSLTVGNQPQHF; CDR3 DNA: TGTGCCAGCAGCTTGACAGTTGGCAATCAGCCCCAGCATTTT
J gene: TRBJ1-3; clone size: -; V gene: TRBV7-9; D gene: TRBD1; CDR3 length: 18; CDR3 protein: CASSFRDSRVFSGNTIYF; CDR3 DNA: TGTGCCAGCAGCTTTCGGGACAGTCGGGTTTTCTCTGGAAACACCATATATTTT
J gene: TRBJ1-1; clone size: -; V gene: TRBV5-8; D gene: TRBD1; CDR3 length: 14; CDR3 protein: CASSRQGLNTEAFF; CDR3 DNA: TGTGCCAGCAGCCGACAGGGTCTGAACACTGAAGCTTTCTTT